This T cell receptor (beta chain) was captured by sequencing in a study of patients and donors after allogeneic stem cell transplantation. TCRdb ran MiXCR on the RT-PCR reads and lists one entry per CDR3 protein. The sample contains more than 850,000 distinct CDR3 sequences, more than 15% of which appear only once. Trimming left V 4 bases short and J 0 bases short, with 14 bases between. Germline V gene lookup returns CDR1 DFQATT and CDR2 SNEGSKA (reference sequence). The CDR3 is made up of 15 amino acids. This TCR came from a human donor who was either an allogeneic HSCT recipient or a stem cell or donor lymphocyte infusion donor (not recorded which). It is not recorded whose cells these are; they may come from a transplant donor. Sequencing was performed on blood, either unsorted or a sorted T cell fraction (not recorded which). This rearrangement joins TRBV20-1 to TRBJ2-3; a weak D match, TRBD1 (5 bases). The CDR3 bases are TGCAGTGCTAACTCAGGGTCCACTAGCACAGATACGCAGTATTTT. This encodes CSANSGSTSTDTQYF.